This T cell receptor (beta chain) is from a study of STAT5B mutations in CD4+ large granular lymphocyte leukemia (dated by TCRdb to between 2022 and 2023). General notes on the study: Among the healthy controls, the CDR3 'QG' motif was associated with a particular HLA allele. The TCRbeta repertoires of CD4+ T-cell large granular lymphocyte leukemia patients were compared with the TCRbeta repertoires of healthy blood donors. The purity of purified fractions was confirmed by flow cytometry on FACSCanto II or FACSVerse to exceed 95% among lymphocytes. The full study reports these points: Enrichment of TRBV06-family usage was observed among the top patient clones (8/27) relative to healthy controls (2/35). Each patient's main leukemic clonotypes were private, but less than 30% of these clonotypes showed up at low frequency in the non-leukemic repertoires of other patients. Compared with healthy CD4+ repertoires, CD4-sorted patient repertoires appeared more clonal, and this difference remained even after the putative leukemic clones were removed. The data were not HLA-matched, and the higher clonality in CD4+ T-LGLL than in CD8+ T-LGLL could be due to the relatively small sample size.

The cysteine opens and the phenylalanine closes a CDR3 of 16 amino acids. The entry retains the CDR3 DNA only, 48 bases that are in frame from base 1. V ends up 0 bases short and J 7 bases short, with an unmatched junction base count of 9. The germline V gene supplies CDR1 MNHEY and CDR2 SVGAGI. As regards this clone: There is no known antigen for this receptor. Within one base of it there is no much larger clone, and no base qualities were kept.

The healthy control group was made up of more than 35 blood donors, and the Finnish Red Cross blood service supplied their buffy coats. All TCR-sequenced material derived from peripheral blood: patient blood samples and healthy donor buffy coats. Peripheral blood mononuclear cells were isolated by Ficoll-Hypaque gradient centrifugation. Magnetic purification was used to isolate CD4+ cells from the buffy coats of the healthy controls. Genomic DNA was extracted with the Gentra Puregene Cell and Tissue kit and quantified on a Qubit 2.0 fluorometer. The immunoSEQ assay at survey resolution was used to sequence TCRbeta rearrangements from genomic DNA. The paper's data handling went like this. In the TCR sequencing data, the lowest productive clonotype frequency that could be detected was 2.59 x 10-5. Only productive TCRbeta rearrangements, defined as complete and in-frame sequences, were included in the analyses. Clonality for each sample was calculated as Simpson clonality in the immunoSEQ Analyzer version 3.0. Clones were categorized by frequency as very rare, small, medium, large (1-20%) or hyperexpanded (>20%). Generation probabilities were estimated with OLGA 1.2.3, V-gene circos plots were made with VDJtools, specificities were searched in VDJdb, and CDR3 motifs were identified with GLIPH. Imported from immuneACCESS, the table was reduced by TCRdb to in-frame sequences with V and J called. These copies leave out some clones; in studies compared against another copy, an unresolved V gene accounts for under half, and the cause of the remainder is not known. V and J calls and clone size are copied from that table; D and trimming were computed from the DNA. This sample comprises around 26,000 clones, 70% to 80% of them detected only once. The ten biggest clones cover less than 10% of the sample.

The sequence is built from TRBV6-5 and TRBJ1-2; 9 nucleotides in the junction match TRBD1. Sequenced input: CD4+ T cells from blood buffy coats. The clonotype originates from a human donor in good health. CDR3 sequence: CASSYSSPQGAGGYTF. In nucleotides, the sequence is TGTGCCAGCAGTTACTCGAGTCCACAGGGGGCGGGTGGCTACACCTTC.